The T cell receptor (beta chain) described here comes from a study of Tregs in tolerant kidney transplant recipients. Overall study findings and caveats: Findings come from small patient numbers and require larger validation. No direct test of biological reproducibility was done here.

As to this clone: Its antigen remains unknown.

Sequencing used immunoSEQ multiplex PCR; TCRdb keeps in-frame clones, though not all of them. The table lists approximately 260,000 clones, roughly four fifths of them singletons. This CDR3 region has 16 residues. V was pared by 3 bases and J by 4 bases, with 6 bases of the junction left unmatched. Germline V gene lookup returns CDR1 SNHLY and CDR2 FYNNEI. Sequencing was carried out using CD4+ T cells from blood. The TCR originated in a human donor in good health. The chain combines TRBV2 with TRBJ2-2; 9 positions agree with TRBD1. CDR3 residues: CASSEGGQGLTGELFF. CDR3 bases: TGTGCCAGCAGTGAGGGGGGACAGGGCCTCACCGGGGAGCTGTTTTTT. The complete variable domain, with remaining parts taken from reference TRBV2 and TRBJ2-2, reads EPEVTQTPSHQVTQMGQEVILRCVPISNHLYFYWYRQILGQKVEFLVSFYNNEISEKSEIFDDQFSVERPDGSNFTLKIRSTKLEDSAMYFCASSEGGQGLTGELFFGEGSRLTVL.